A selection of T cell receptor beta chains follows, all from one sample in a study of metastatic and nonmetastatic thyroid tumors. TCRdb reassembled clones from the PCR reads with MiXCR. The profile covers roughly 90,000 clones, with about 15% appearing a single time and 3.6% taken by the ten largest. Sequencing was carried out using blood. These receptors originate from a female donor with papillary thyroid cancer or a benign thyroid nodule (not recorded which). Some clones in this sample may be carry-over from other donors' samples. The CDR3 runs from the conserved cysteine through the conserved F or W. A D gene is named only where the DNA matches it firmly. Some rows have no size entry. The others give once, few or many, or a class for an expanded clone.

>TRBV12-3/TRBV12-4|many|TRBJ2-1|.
CASSLNSGGSEQFF
TGTGCCAGCAGTTTGAATTCCGGAGGGAGTGAGCAGTTCTTC
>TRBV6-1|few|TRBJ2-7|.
CASSVRGTYEQYF
TGTGCCAGCAGTGTCAGGGGTACCTACGAGCAGTACTTC
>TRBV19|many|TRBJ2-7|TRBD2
CASSIGGGLNEQYF
TGTGCCAGTAGTATCGGGGGGGGCTTAAACGAGCAGTACTTC
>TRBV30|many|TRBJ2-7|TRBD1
CAWRRGQGAPYEQYF
TGTGCCTGGAGAAGGGGACAGGGGGCCCCCTACGAGCAGTACTTC
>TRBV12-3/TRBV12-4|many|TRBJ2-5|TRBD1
CASSSPGDRGQETQYF
TGTGCCAGCAGTAGCCCCGGGGACAGGGGACAAGAGACCCAGTACTTC
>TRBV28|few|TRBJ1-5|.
CAGILSQGYQPQHF
TGTGCCGGCATTTTAAGTCAGGGGTATCAGCCCCAGCATTTT
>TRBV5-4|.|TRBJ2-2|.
CASSLDVITGELFF
TGTGCCAGCAGCTTGGACGTCATCACCGGGGAGCTGTTTTTT
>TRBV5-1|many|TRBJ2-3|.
CASSLRKVNGDTQYF
TGCGCCAGCAGCTTGCGGAAGGTTAATGGAGATACGCAGTATTTT
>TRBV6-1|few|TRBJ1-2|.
CASSGLRVDYGYTF
TGTGCCAGCAGTGGCCTCCGCGTGGACTATGGCTACACCTTC
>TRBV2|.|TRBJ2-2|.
CASSPYSSSSWELFF
TGTGCCAGCAGCCCCTACAGTTCCTCCTCGTGGGAGCTGTTTTTT
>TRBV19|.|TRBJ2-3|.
CACKSGFADTQYF
TGTGCCTGTAAGTCAGGATTCGCAGATACGCAGTATTTT
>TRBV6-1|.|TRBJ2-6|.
CAISETDGANLLTF
TGTGCCATCAGTGAGACAGATGGGGCCAACCTCCTGACTTTC
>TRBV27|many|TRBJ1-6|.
CASSLDGYGSPLHF
TGTGCCAGCAGTTTAGACGGTTATGGGTCACCCCTCCACTTT
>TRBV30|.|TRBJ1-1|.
CAWIVGSRHTEAFF
TGTGCCTGGATTGTAGGTAGCAGGCACACTGAAGCTTTCTTT
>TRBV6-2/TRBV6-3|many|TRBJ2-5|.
CASSYSRVGETQYF
TGTGCCAGCAGTTACTCGAGGGTTGGGGAGACCCAGTACTTC
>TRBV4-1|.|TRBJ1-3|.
CASSQDTTASGNTIYF
TGCGCCAGCAGCCAAGATACCACAGCCTCTGGAAACACCATATATTTT
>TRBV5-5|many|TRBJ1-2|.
CASSFTLRDGYTF
TGTGCCAGCAGCTTTACCCTTAGGGATGGCTACACCTTC
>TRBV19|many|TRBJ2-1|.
CASSSHGVNNEQFF
TGTGCCAGTAGTTCGCACGGGGTAAACAATGAGCAGTTCTTC
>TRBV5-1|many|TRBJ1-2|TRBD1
CASSHGTVRPNYGYTF
TGCGCCAGCAGCCACGGGACAGTGAGGCCTAACTATGGCTACACCTTC
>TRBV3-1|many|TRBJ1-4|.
CASSHGKGTNEKLFF
TGTGCCAGCAGCCATGGAAAGGGCACTAATGAAAAACTGTTTTTT
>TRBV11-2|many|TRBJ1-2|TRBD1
CASSLDGDRGGGYTF
TGTGCCAGCAGCTTAGATGGGGACAGGGGAGGGGGCTACACCTTC
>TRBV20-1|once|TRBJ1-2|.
CSARVEMAGPVYGYTF
TGCAGTGCTAGGGTGGAAATGGCCGGGCCGGTCTATGGCTACACCTTC